Given below is one T cell receptor (beta chain) in context. The antigen is undetermined. The CDR3 is 15 residues long. V was clipped by 2 bases and J by 4 bases, with 14 bases between them. Germline values: CDR1 LGHNT, CDR2 FRNRAP. This sample is drawn from a study of blood T cells in healthy people across ages. Study findings and constraints: Diversity estimated from one million T cells was considered an underestimate.

Alongside a J-beta primer mix, a sample-barcoded 5' primer served in a second PCR lasting roughly 6 to 11 cycles. MiXCR was run by TCRdb on the 5' RACE reads, yielding one entry per CDR3 protein. Of some 1.5 million distinct CDR3 sequences in the sample, approximately 30% were seen once. Each donor had 8.5 to 10 milliliters of peripheral blood drawn. The receptor was isolated from a woman aged 30 to 39 in good health. This chain joins TRBV12-5 and TRBJ1-2, with unresolved D. Input material: blood. CDR3 DNA sequence: TGTGCTAGTGGTTTGCCGGGTGCTTCAGCCTATGGCTACACCTTC. Translation: CASGLPGASAYGYTF. The entire variable domain, with the rest obtained from reference TRBV12-5 and TRBJ1-2, is as follows: DARVTQTPRHKVTEMGQEVTMRCQPILGHNTVFWYRQTMMQGLELLAYFRNRAPLDDSGMPKDRFSAEMPDATLATLKIQPSEPRDSAVYFCASGLPGASAYGYTFGSGTRLTVV.